These T cell receptor beta chains were read from a single sample in a study of control samples from healthy donors and cancer patients. Produced via immunoSEQ multiplex PCR; TCRdb's table is partial and in-frame only. The table lists 120,000 or so clones, more than 75% of them singletons, with around 3.5% in the top ten. Sequences were obtained from PBMCs. The receptors originated from a woman aged 55-70 years with lung cancer. Both conserved end residues are part of each CDR3. D genes are given only for firm matches.

length: 10
V: TRBV2
D: NA
J: TRBJ1-2
DNA: TGTGCCAGCAGGGACTATGGCTACACCTTC
CDR3: CASRDYGYTF

length: 19
V: TRBV27
D: TRBD1
J: TRBJ2-7
DNA: TGTGCCAGCAGCTTCCACTACCAGACGACCGGGACAGGGTCATACGAGCAGTACTTC
CDR3: CASSFHYQTTGTGSYEQYF

length: 16
V: TRBV6-6
D: TRBD2
J: TRBJ2-2
DNA: TGTGCCAGCAGACCCGGACTAGCGGGTTGGACCGGGGAGCTGTTTTTT
CDR3: CASRPGLAGWTGELFF

length: 15
V: TRBV27
D: TRBD2
J: TRBJ2-7
DNA: TGTGCCAGCAGTTTAGGTCTAGCGGCGCCCTACGAGCAGTACTTC
CDR3: CASSLGLAAPYEQYF

length: 15
V: TRBV7-8
D: TRBD1
J: TRBJ2-5
DNA: TGTGCCAGCAGCAAGGGGACAGGGGGCAGGGAGACCCAGTACTTC
CDR3: CASSKGTGGRETQYF

length: 15
V: TRBV9
D: TRBD1
J: TRBJ2-1
DNA: TGTGCCAGCAGCGTCCGACAGGGGTCCTACAATGAGCAGTTCTTC
CDR3: CASSVRQGSYNEQFF

length: 16
V: TRBV24-1
D: TRBD2
J: TRBJ2-3
DNA: TGTGCCACCAGTGGGGGAGGACTAGAAAAAGCAGATACGCAGTATTTT
CDR3: CATSGGGLEKADTQYF

length: 14
V: TRBV20-1
D: NA
J: TRBJ1-1
DNA: TGCAGTGCTAGTGTCCACATCGGATACACTGAAGCTTTCTTT
CDR3: CSASVHIGYTEAFF

length: 15
V: TRBV5-4
D: TRBD1
J: TRBJ2-1
DNA: TGTGCCAGCAGCAACGGACAGGGAACCTACAATGAGCAGTTCTTC
CDR3: CASSNGQGTYNEQFF

length: 15
V: TRBV6-5
D: TRBD1
J: TRBJ2-2
DNA: TGTGCCAGCAAGAATACAGGGGTTTGGTCCGGGGAGCTGTTTTTT
CDR3: CASKNTGVWSGELFF

length: 14
V: TRBV27
D: NA
J: TRBJ1-1
DNA: TGTGCCAGCAGTCACGGGGCGCGGGGCACTGAAGCTTTCTTT
CDR3: CASSHGARGTEAFF

length: 16
V: TRBV23-1
D: NA
J: TRBJ1-3
DNA: TGCGCCAGCAGTCAGCATTCTCTGAGCTCTGGAAACACCATATATTTT
CDR3: CASSQHSLSSGNTIYF

length: 15
V: TRBV7-7
D: NA
J: TRBJ2-2
DNA: TGTGCTAGCAGCTTAGTGGTAGGGAACACCGGGGAGCTGTTTTTT
CDR3: CASSLVVGNTGELFF

length: 15
V: TRBV27
D: NA
J: TRBJ1-5
DNA: TGTGCCAGCAGTTTATACGGCGGATCAGGTCAGCCCCAGCATTTT
CDR3: CASSLYGGSGQPQHF